The 30 T cell receptor beta chains below come from one sample, sequenced in a study of T cell responses to AZD1222 COVID-19 vaccine. Assay: immunoSEQ multiplex PCR; the TCRdb copy retains only in-frame clones and omits some. The sample has around 77,000 clones; about nine tenths are singletons. This specimen consisted of peripheral blood, obtained on day 0 of AZD1222 vaccination. The receptor source for this set is an adult in good health.

The V gene is TRBV5-4, the J gene TRBJ2-1, with D uncertain. The CDR3 spans 12 residues. CDR1 and CDR2 (germline): SGHNT, YYREEE (reference sequence). V was trimmed by 2 bases and J by 7 bases, leaving 7 bases between them. DNA of the CDR3: TGTGCCAGCAGCTTATTCGAGAATGAGCAGTTCTTC. It encodes CASSLFENEQFF. Supplemented by reference TRBV5-4 and TRBJ2-1, the full variable domain reads ETGVTQSPTHLIKTRGQQVTLRCSSQSGHNTVSWYQQALGQGPQFIFQYYREEENGRGNFPPRFSGLQFPNYSSELNVNALELDDSALYLCASSLFENEQFFGPGTRLTVL.

This chain uses TRBV11-3 with TRBJ2-3; a possible D gene is TRBD2 (5 bases). V lost 5 bases and J lost 1, with 13 bases in between. The CDR3 sequence is 15 residues long. Germline CDR1 and CDR2: SGHNT and YENEEA. The CDR3 nucleotides are TGTGCCAGCAGCCGGGGATCTTGGGGCACAGATACGCAGTATTTT. The encoded protein is CASSRGSWGTDTQYF.

V usage is TRBV4-1 and J usage is TRBJ2-7, with D perhaps assigned TRBD1 or TRBD2 (6 bases each). The V end was cut by 0 bases, the J end by 2 bases, with 20 bases between. Germline CDR1 and CDR2: MGHRA and YSYEKL. This CDR3 spans 18 amino acids. CDR3 sequence reads: CASSQDGQGTGATYEQYF. DNA for the CDR3: TGCGCCAGCAGCCAAGATGGCCAGGGGACGGGGGCCACCTACGAGCAGTACTTC.

V is TRBV14 and J is TRBJ2-2, with 10 positions matching TRBD1. The CDR3 contains 16 residues. V dropped 0 bases and J dropped 4; count of bases not matched to a gene: 2. Germline V CDR1 and CDR2: SGHDN, FVKESK. The CDR3 DNA sequence: TGTGCCAGCAGCCAAGAGACAGGGGGCACCACCGGGGAGCTGTTTTTT. This codes for CASSQETGGTTGELFF.

The chain carries TRBV12-3 or TRBV12-4 and TRBJ1-5; possibly TRBD1 for D (6 bases). This CDR3 region has 13 residues. Trimming stripped 7 bases from V and 6 bases from J, with 13 bases between. The CDR3 is CASTTGLSQPQHF. DNA for the CDR3: TGTGCCAGCACGACAGGTTTAAGTCAGCCCCAGCATTTT.

The chain joins TRBV27 to TRBJ1-6; 10 nucleotides match TRBD1. The CDR3 runs 17 residues. Trimming removed 1 base from V and 8 bases from J; junction bases left unmatched: 8. Germline V lookup: CDR1 MNHEY, CDR2 SMNVEV (reference sequence). This CDR3 is CASSLFRGQGVYSPLHF. The CDR3 region has the DNA TGTGCCAGCAGTTTATTTAGAGGACAGGGGGTTTATTCACCCCTCCACTTT.

The chain employs TRBV15 and TRBJ2-1; D might be TRBD1 (6 bases). V was clipped by 0 bases and J by 9 bases, with 9 bases between them. CDR3 length: 13 amino acids. In germline, CDR1 is LNHNV, CDR2 YYDKDF (reference sequence). CDR3 bases: TGTGCCACCAGCAGAGAGCGAGGGGGTGAGCAGTTCTTC. Amino acid sequence: CATSRERGGEQFF.

The CDR3 sequence: CASSLVVPSGFNEQYF. CDR3 nucleotide sequence: TGTGCCAGCAGCTTAGTGGTGCCTAGCGGGTTCAACGAGCAGTACTTC. The chain has TRBV7-6 and TRBJ2-7; 8 nucleotides align to TRBD2. After removal of 1 base from V and 5 bases from J, the junction contained 10 bases not matched to a gene. This CDR3 spans 16 amino acids. The germline V gene has CDR1 SGHVS and CDR2 FNYEAQ.

This chain connects TRBV4-3 to TRBJ2-1; D not certain. There are 15 residues in the CDR3. The germline gives CDR1 LGHNA, CDR2 YSLEER. V gave up 0 bases and J gave up 6 bases, with 12 bases separating them. CDR3 DNA: TGCGCCAGCAGCCAAGATCTGTATCAGCTCAATGAGCAGTTCTTC. This sequence encodes CASSQDLYQLNEQFF.

The V call is TRBV7-2, the J call TRBJ1-5; D is undetermined. Germline-derived CDR1 and CDR2 are SGHTA and FQGNSA. There are 15 residues in the CDR3. V gave up 4 bases and J gave up 0 bases, with 10 bases separating them. CDR3 sequence reads: CASSSTSYSNQPQHF. In DNA, the CDR3 is TGTGCCAGCAGCTCGACATCCTATAGCAATCAGCCCCAGCATTTT.

The J gene is TRBJ1-2, the V gene TRBV9; D is uncertain. V lost 0 bases, J lost 6 bases, and 12 bases lay in between. Germline assignment: CDR1 SGDLS and CDR2 YYNGEE. The CDR3 extends over 14 amino acids. This CDR3 reads CASSVDLIGNGYTF. CDR3 coding DNA: TGTGCCAGCAGCGTAGATTTGATCGGAAATGGCTACACCTTC.

The chain is built from TRBV21-1 and TRBJ2-2; the table gives TRBD2 as D, unverified against the DNA. TRBV21-1 is deemed a pseudogene. This CDR3 has 11 residues. As DNA, the CDR3 is TGTGCCAGCAGCCTCACCGGGGAGCTGTTTTTT. It translates to CASSLTGELFF.

J is TRBJ2-1 and V is TRBV4-3; 12 positions match TRBD1. The germline V gene encodes CDR1 LGHNA and CDR2 YSLEER. V was pared by 1 base and J by 7 bases, with 14 bases of the junction left unmatched. This CDR3 is built from 19 residues. DNA for the CDR3: TGCGCCAGCAGCCAAGGACTCCCTGACCGGGACAGGGGGCTAAATGAGCAGTTCTTC. This translates into CASSQGLPDRDRGLNEQFF.

This chain links TRBV6-5 with TRBJ1-4; D ambiguous. The V end lost 2 bases, the J end lost 5 bases, and 12 bases lay between the germline ends. Germline V gene lookup returns CDR1 MNHEY and CDR2 SVGAGI. The CDR3 has 15 residues. CDR3 residues: CASSYGGNGNEKLFF. In nucleotides, the CDR3 is TGTGCCAGCAGTTACGGCGGCAACGGCAATGAAAAACTGTTTTTT.

The chain joins TRBV27 to TRBJ2-7; 11 nucleotides match TRBD1. After removal of 6 bases from V and 5 bases from J, the junction contained 3 bases not matched to a gene. Per germline, CDR1 MNHEY and CDR2 SMNVEV (reference sequence). CDR3 size: 13 residues. The CDR3 loop is CASRRTGGDEQYF. The CDR3 nucleotides read TGTGCCAGCAGACGGACAGGGGGCGACGAGCAGTACTTC.

The chain employs TRBV4-2 and TRBJ2-1; TRBD2 agrees at 7 bases. The CDR3 spans 14 residues. Germline V gene lookup returns CDR1 LGHNA and CDR2 YNFKEQ. V was clipped by 4 bases and J by 5 bases; unmatched bases: 5. This CDR3 reads CASSPGLENNEQFF. In DNA, the CDR3 is TGTGCCAGCAGCCCTGGACTAGAGAACAATGAGCAGTTCTTC.

The genes are TRBV19 and TRBJ2-1; 12 nucleotides match TRBD2. Per the germline V gene, CDR1 is LNHDA and CDR2 is SQIVND (reference sequence). The ends lost 7 bases at V and 8 bases at J; junction bases unmatched: 6. The CDR3 has 14 residues. CDR3 DNA: TGTGCCAGTATCTCGACTAGCGGGAGTGATGAGCAGTTCTTC. This encodes CASISTSGSDEQFF.

The chain uses TRBV11-2 and TRBJ2-2; TRBD1 aligns across 8 bases. The CDR3 runs 15 residues. CDR1 SGHAT and CDR2 FQNNGV come from the germline V gene. V lost 3 bases to trimming and J lost 6 bases; unmatched junction nucleotides: 6. The CDR3 DNA follows: TGTGCCAGCAGCTTTCACACAGGGGGTGCCGGGGAGCTGTTTTTT. Encoded protein: CASSFHTGGAGELFF.

This clone was recorded only once. J is TRBJ2-2 and V is TRBV19; 11 bases agree with TRBD1. The CDR3 has 15 amino acids. The germline V gene encodes CDR1 LNHDA and CDR2 SQIVND (reference sequence). The V and J ends lost 6 bases and 7 bases, in that order; junction bases with no gene match: 7. The DNA of the CDR3 is TGTGCCAGTAGCAGGACAGGGGGCGTTTTCGGGGAGCTGTTTTTT. Protein sequence: CASSRTGGVFGELFF.

The chain couples TRBV10-1 to TRBJ2-3; 11 bases are a match to TRBD2. Germline CDR1 and CDR2: WNHNN and SYGVQD (reference sequence). J lost 4 bases, V lost 4 bases, and 10 bases had no gene match. The CDR3 has 17 amino acids. The CDR3 DNA is TGCGCCAGCAGTGTTCGGTCTAGCGGGGGGCGGCCAGATACGCAGTATTTT. Amino acids: CASSVRSSGGRPDTQYF.

This chain connects TRBV2 to TRBJ1-4; no clear D gene. Germline CDR1 reads SNHLY; CDR2 reads FYNNEI. With 4 bases removed from V and 4 bases from J, the gap between germline ends came to 7 bases. This CDR3 comprises 13 residues. In nucleotides, the CDR3 is TGTGCCAGCAGTGGACGGGTTAATGAAAAACTGTTTTTT. It yields the protein CASSGRVNEKLFF.

V and J are TRBV27 and TRBJ1-1; 8 positions agree with TRBD1. The CDR3 is 16 residues long. V trimming: 6 bases; J trimming: 1 base; junction bases outside the gene matches: 10. CDR1 is MNHEY and CDR2 is SMNVEV in the germline V gene (reference sequence). CDR3 residues: CASRRDLDRENTEAFF. DNA for the CDR3: TGTGCCAGCAGACGGGACCTGGACAGGGAGAACACTGAAGCTTTCTTT.

This rearrangement joins TRBV27 to TRBJ1-2; D gene uncertain. V was shortened by 7 bases and J by 0 bases, with 15 bases between the two germline ends. Germline CDR1 is MNHEY and CDR2 is SMNVEV (reference sequence). This CDR3 region has 15 residues. The CDR3 sequence is CASKSAANPNYGYTF. CDR3 coding DNA: TGTGCCAGCAAGTCGGCCGCCAATCCTAACTATGGCTACACCTTC.

This sequence joins TRBV7-3 and TRBJ2-1; D remains ambiguous. V was pared by 1 base and J by 5 bases, with 6 bases between. The CDR3 sequence is 13 residues long. The germline gives CDR1 SGHTA, CDR2 FQGTGA. This CDR3 reads CASSLSSDNEQFF. CDR3 nucleotide sequence: TGTGCCAGCAGCTTAAGCTCGGACAATGAGCAGTTCTTC.

The chain couples TRBV29-1 to TRBJ1-2; D remains ambiguous. Germline-derived CDR1 and CDR2 are SQVTM and ANQGSEA. Trimming stripped 4 bases from V and 3 bases from J, with 6 bases between. The CDR3 consists of 11 residues. The CDR3 sequence is CSVGSDYGYTF. The CDR3 DNA reads as TGCAGCGTTGGATCGGACTATGGCTACACCTTC.

This clone was detected a few times. The chain recombines TRBV7-9 with TRBJ2-3; TRBD2 is a possible D gene (7 bases). The CDR3 sequence is 14 residues long. Germline V CDR1 and CDR2: SEHNR, FQNEAQ (reference sequence). The CDR3 reads CAIKGGVSTDTQYF. The CDR3 region has the DNA TGTGCTATCAAAGGGGGGGTGAGCACAGATACGCAGTATTTT.

The chain couples TRBV6-1 to TRBJ1-1, with D possibly matching TRBD1 (6 bases). CDR3 length equals 14 residues. Germline loops: CDR1 MNHNS, CDR2 SASEGT. V was clipped by 3 bases and J by 3 bases, with 11 bases between them. CDR3 in DNA: TGTGCCAGCAGTGAGGGGGCAGAGGACACTGAAGCTTTCTTT. It encodes CASSEGAEDTEAFF.

The chain joins TRBV28 to TRBJ2-7; possibly TRBD2 for D (6 bases). The CDR3 runs to 14 residues. Germline CDR1 is MDHEN and CDR2 is SYDVKM. The V end lost 5 bases, the J end lost 0 bases, and 11 bases lay between the germline ends. This CDR3 reads CASSLSGGSYEQYF. In DNA, the CDR3 is TGTGCCAGCAGTCTTAGCGGCGGCTCCTACGAGCAGTACTTC.

This sequence joins TRBV15 and TRBJ1-1; D not certain. Germline values: CDR1 LNHNV, CDR2 YYDKDF (reference sequence). V was clipped by 0 bases and J by 3 bases, with 5 bases between them. The CDR3 has 13 residues. The CDR3 nucleotides are TGTGCCACCAGCAGAGAGGTATACACTGAAGCTTTCTTT. This gives the protein CATSREVYTEAFF.

The chain combines TRBV27 with TRBJ2-3; D is possibly TRBD1 or TRBD2 (6 bases each). CDR1 and CDR2 (germline): MNHEY, SMNVEV (reference sequence). This CDR3 has 15 residues. V shed 6 bases and J shed 4 bases, with 17 bases lying between them. In DNA form, the CDR3 reads TGTGCCAGCAGCACCGTCAGGGGAGGCGCAGATACGCAGTATTTT. This gives the protein CASSTVRGGADTQYF.